This T cell receptor (beta chain) was found in a study of blood T cell repertoires in COVID-19. Study information: COVID-19 samples collected from the United States, Italy and Spain covered acute and convalescent phases.

Per the authors' pipeline: Reference gene primers were amplified, and this amplification served to estimate nucleated cell counts. The protocol was immunoSEQ multiplex PCR, while the TCRdb copy is restricted to in-frame clones and leaves out a portion. The V and J calls and clone size come from that table; D and trimming were worked out from the DNA. This sample has 150,000 or so clones, with roughly 80% found just once. This clone was counted a single time. The TCR was taken from a woman aged 45 to 65 with active or convalescent COVID-19. Input material: peripheral blood.

The CDR3 is CASRDAGGRYNEQFF. The CDR3 nucleotides are TGTGCCAGTAGGGACGCAGGGGGAAGGTACAATGAGCAGTTCTTC. V and J are TRBV19 and TRBJ2-1; TRBD1 matches 7 bases. From germline, CDR1 is LNHDA and CDR2 SQIVND (reference sequence). This CDR3 region has 15 residues. V gave up 6 bases and J gave up 4 bases; unmatched junction bases: 9.